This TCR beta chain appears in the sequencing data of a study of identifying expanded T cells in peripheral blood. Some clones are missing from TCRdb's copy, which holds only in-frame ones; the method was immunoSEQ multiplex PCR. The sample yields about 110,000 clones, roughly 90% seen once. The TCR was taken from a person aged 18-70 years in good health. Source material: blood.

The CDR3 DNA reads TGTGCCAGCAGTGACGTCTACGAGACCCAGTACTTC. It translates to CASSDVYETQYF. The chain has TRBV6-1 and TRBJ2-5; D is unresolved. CDR1 and CDR2 from the germline V gene are MNHNS and SASEGT. This CDR3 has 12 residues. V lost 3 bases to trimming and J lost 5 bases, with 7 bases between them.